The T cell receptor beta chain under discussion was sequenced for a study of T cells in Graves' hyperthyroidism and ophthalmopathy. Study-level results: Peripheral blood also featured most of the thyroid clonotypes expanded above 0.001.

Amplification targeted TCR beta CDR3 regions from RNA transcripts. First-round RT-PCR of the TCR CDR3 relied on the HTBI primer set. TCRdb used MiXCR to reprocess the multiplex PCR reads, holding one entry per CDR3 protein. The top ten hold around 32% of the sample, which has hundreds of thousands of distinct CDR3 sequences, just over 35% seen once. Together with thyroid ultrasound, orbital computed tomography, serum thyroxine and TRAb, clinical symptoms were used for diagnoses. To note about this clonotype: The antigen is not known.

V lost 6 bases and J lost 1; bases outside the gene matches: 12. The CDR3 sequence is 19 residues long. Germline lookup yields CDR1 MGHDK and CDR2 SYGVNS. J is TRBJ1-4 and V is TRBV25-1; 12 nucleotides align to TRBD1. The TCR comes from a woman aged 40 to 50 with Graves' hyperthyroidism. Sequenced: blood. The CDR3: CASSPTGTGGPGTNEKLFF. The CDR3, as DNA: TGTGCCAGCAGCCCAACCGGGACAGGGGGCCCGGGAACTAATGAAAAACTGTTTTTT.